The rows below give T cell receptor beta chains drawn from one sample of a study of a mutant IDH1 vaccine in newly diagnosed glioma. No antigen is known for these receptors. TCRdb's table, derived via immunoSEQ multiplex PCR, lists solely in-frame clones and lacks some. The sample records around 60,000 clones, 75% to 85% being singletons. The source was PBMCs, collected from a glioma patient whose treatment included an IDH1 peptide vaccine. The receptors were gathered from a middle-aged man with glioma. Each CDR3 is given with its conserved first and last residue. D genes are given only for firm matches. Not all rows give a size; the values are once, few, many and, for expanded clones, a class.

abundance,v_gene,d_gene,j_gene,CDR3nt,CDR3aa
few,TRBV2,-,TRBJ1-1,TGTGCCAGCAGTTCGACAGTCTCCACGAACACTGAAGCTTTCTTT,CASSSTVSTNTEAFF
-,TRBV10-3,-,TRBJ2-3,TGTGCCATCAGTGAGTCGAGAGGTAGCACAGATACGCAGTATTTT,CAISESRGSTDTQYF
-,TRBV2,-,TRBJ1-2,TGTGCCAGCAGTGAGAACCAGGGGCTCGGCTATGGCTACACCTTC,CASSENQGLGYGYTF
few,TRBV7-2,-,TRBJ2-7,TGTGCCAGCAGTCGAGGGGACGAGCAGTACTTC,CASSRGDEQYF
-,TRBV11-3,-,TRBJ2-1,TGTGCCAGCAGCCCGACCGGGGCCGCGGAGCAGTTCTTC,CASSPTGAAEQFF
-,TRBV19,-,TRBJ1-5,TGTGCCAGTAGTATGACGGGGCTGAATCAGCCCCAGCATTTT,CASSMTGLNQPQHF
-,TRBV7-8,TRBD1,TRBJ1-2,TGTGCCAGCAGCTTGGAAGACAGGGGACCATTCTATGGCTACACCTTC,CASSLEDRGPFYGYTF
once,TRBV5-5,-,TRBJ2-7,TGTGCCAGCAGCCGGCGGGACAGCCCAACCCGTGACGAGCAGTACTTC,CASSRRDSPTRDEQYF
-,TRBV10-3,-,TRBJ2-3,TGTGCCATCAGTACCACAGATACGCAGTATTTT,CAISTTDTQYF
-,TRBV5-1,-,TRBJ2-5,TGCGCCAGCAGCTCCGGGCTATTTCAAGAGACCCAGTACTTC,CASSSGLFQETQYF
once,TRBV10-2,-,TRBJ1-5,TGCGCCAGCAGTGGGGGGGGAGTCAATCAGCCCCAGCATTTT,CASSGGGVNQPQHF
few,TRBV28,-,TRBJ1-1,TGTGCCAGCAGCGGGGGGAACACTGAAGCTTTCTTT,CASSGGNTEAFF
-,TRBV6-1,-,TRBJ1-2,TGTGCCAGCAGTCTTGAACTGCACTATGGCTACACCTTC,CASSLELHYGYTF
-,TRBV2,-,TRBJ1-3,TGTGCCAGCGGGACGAGGATCTCTGGAAACACCATATATTTT,CASGTRISGNTIYF
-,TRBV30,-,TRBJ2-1,TGTTCGGGGCGGCTAGGGTTCCTCAATGAGCAGTTCTTC,CSGRLGFLNEQFF
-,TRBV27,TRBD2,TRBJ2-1,TGTGCCAGCGCCATAGGGACTAGCGACTGGAATGAGCAGTTCTTC,CASAIGTSDWNEQFF
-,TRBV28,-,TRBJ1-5,TGTGCCAGCAGTTTATCAGGAATCAATCAGCCCCAGCATTTT,CASSLSGINQPQHF
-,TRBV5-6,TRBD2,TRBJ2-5,TGTGCCAGCAGCATGGGACTAGCGGGCCAAGAGACCCAGTACTTC,CASSMGLAGQETQYF
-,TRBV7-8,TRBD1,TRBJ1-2,TGTGCCAGCAGCTTAGCCCACCGGGACAGGACCTATGGCTACACCTTC,CASSLAHRDRTYGYTF
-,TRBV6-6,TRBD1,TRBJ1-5,TGTGCCAGCTGGACAGGAGTTTTGCCCCAGCATTTT,CASWTGVLPQHF
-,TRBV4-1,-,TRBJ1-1,TGCGCCAGCGGCCGGGGAGCGAGCACTGAAGCTTTCTTT,CASGRGASTEAFF
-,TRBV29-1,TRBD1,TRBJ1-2,TGCAGCGATTGGACAGGGGAGGGCTATGGCTACACCTTC,CSDWTGEGYGYTF
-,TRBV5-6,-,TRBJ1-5,TGTGCCAGCAGCCTGACACCAAATAGCAATCAGCCCCAGCATTTT,CASSLTPNSNQPQHF
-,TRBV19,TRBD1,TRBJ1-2,TGTGCCAGTAGTTACAGGGGTGGTGGCTACACCTTC,CASSYRGGGYTF
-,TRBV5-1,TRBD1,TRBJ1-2,TGCGCCAGCAGCTTGGAATTTTGGGGCAGGGGGCTTGATGGCTACACCTTC,CASSLEFWGRGLDGYTF